This T cell receptor (beta chain) was obtained from a study of early stage breast cancer tumors. From germline, CDR1 is SGHTA and CDR2 FQGNSA. The CDR3 consists of 16 residues. Study findings and constraints: Commonly generated sequences made up most enriched TCRB sequences shared between patients.

The repertoire was sequenced with immunoSEQ multiplex PCR; TCRdb's copy has only in-frame clones and lacks some. The table shows roughly 58,000 clones, with 90% to 95% occurring only once. Notes on this clone: Its antigen is not known.

The sequencing input was blood. This chain joins TRBV7-2 and TRBJ2-7; 9 bases match TRBD1. The J call is uncertain, as TRBJ2-1 better fits the DNA end. The sequence was obtained from a person aged 65-85 years with breast cancer. The DNA of the CDR3 is TGTGCCAGCAGCGGACGCGGGACAGGGAAGGATAATGAGCAGTTCTTC. Translating it yields CASSGRGTGKDNEQFF.